The 19 T cell receptor beta chains given below trace back to one sample, sequenced in a study of human T cells and chemical hapten exposure. TCRdb redid the calling of the RACE reads with MiXCR, one entry per CDR3 protein. The table has some 90,000 distinct CDR3 sequences, 8.5% seen once. Time point here: pre-sensitization, week 0. The treatment was: therapeutic diphenylcyclopropenone sensitization with weekly scalp DPC. This material consisted of whole blood, taken in connection with sensitization to the hapten diphenylcyclopropenone (DPC). Source of these receptors: a man aged 40-55 years with alopecia areata. Some clones in this sample may be carry-over from other donors' samples.

The rearrangement links TRBV6-1 to TRBJ2-7, with D unresolved. Trimming pared 2 bases from V and 7 bases from J, leaving 12 bases between. Germline values: CDR1 MNHNS, CDR2 SASEGT. The CDR3 consists of 13 residues. The CDR3 here is CASSEKTALEQYV. The CDR3 DNA reads TGTGCCAGCAGTGAAAAGACGGCCTTGGAGCAGTACGTC.

This chain links TRBV7-2 with TRBJ2-2; D is uncertain. Germline V gives CDR1 SGHTA, CDR2 FQGNSA. Trimming stripped 3 bases from V and 0 bases from J, with 8 bases between. The CDR3 consists of 15 residues. CDR3 protein: CASSLRSPNTGELFF. In nucleotides, the CDR3 is TGTGCCAGCAGCTTGCGGTCTCCGAACACCGGGGAGCTGTTTTTT.

This clonotype was detected many times. This chain joins TRBV6-5 and TRBJ1-5; D uncertain. CDR1 MNHEY and CDR2 SVGAGI come from the germline V gene. V shed 7 bases and J shed 1 base, with 5 bases lying between them. This CDR3 contains 12 residues. DNA of the CDR3: TGTGCCAGCATCCGAAGCAATCAGCCCCAGCATTTT. This encodes CASIRSNQPQHF.

This clonotype was counted between two and nine times. This sequence joins TRBV20-1 and TRBJ2-3, with 7 bases matching TRBD2. The germline CDR1 and CDR2 sequences are DFQATT and SNEGSKA (reference sequence). There are 15 residues in the CDR3. Trimming removed 6 bases from V and 0 bases from J; junction bases left unmatched: 9. The CDR3 region is CSAEGNSGSTDTQYF. The CDR3 DNA is TGCAGTGCCGAGGGGAATAGCGGGAGCACAGATACGCAGTATTTT.

The V and J genes are TRBV7-9 and TRBJ2-1; a possible D gene is TRBD2 (6 bases). Germline CDR1 and CDR2: SEHNR and FQNEAQ (reference sequence). This CDR3 is 11 amino acids long. V dropped 4 bases and J dropped 11 bases, with 9 bases sitting between them. The CDR3 protein is CASSSREKQFF. As DNA, the CDR3 is TGTGCCAGCAGCTCGCGGGAAAAGCAGTTCTTC.

This clonotype came up a few times. CDR3 nucleotide sequence: TGTGCCAGTAGGGGAGGGTCCTCTCGGACCGGGGAGCTGTTTTTT. Translation gives CASRGGSSRTGELFF. The V call is TRBV19, the J call TRBJ2-2; TRBD2 matches at 7 bases. V was clipped by 6 bases and J by 5 bases; unmatched bases: 9. CDR1 LNHDA and CDR2 SQIVND come from the germline V gene (reference sequence). The CDR3 consists of 15 residues.

A few counts support this clonotype. The chain employs TRBV5-1 and TRBJ1-4; no firm D call. V was pared by 0 bases and J by 1 base, with 7 bases between. Germline CDR1 SGHRS, CDR2 YFSETQ. The CDR3 is 15 amino acids. CDR3 sequence reads: CASSLAGGTNEKLFF. CDR3 nucleotides: TGCGCCAGCAGCTTGGCAGGAGGAACTAATGAAAAACTGTTTTTT.

The V call is TRBV12-3 or TRBV12-4, the J call TRBJ2-7; 7 bases line up with TRBD1. J lost 7 bases, V lost 6 bases, and 9 bases had no gene match. The CDR3 has 13 residues. Written as DNA, the CDR3 is TGTGCCAGCAGGCCCAAGGGGGCAAAGGAGCAGTACTTC. Residues: CASRPKGAKEQYF.

This clonotype occurred a few times. The chain is built from TRBV27 and TRBJ2-7; no clear D gene. This CDR3 is 13 amino acids long. Germline loops: CDR1 MNHEY, CDR2 SMNVEV (reference sequence). Deletions cut 1 base from V and 6 bases from J, with 10 bases between. The chain's CDR3 is CASSLYLAGEQYF. The CDR3 DNA reads TGTGCCAGCAGTTTATATTTAGCCGGCGAGCAGTACTTC.

Concerning this clonotype itself: A much larger clone differs by one base, so this may be a read error. V gene TRBV5-4 combines with J gene TRBJ2-5; 10 bases match TRBD1. The V gene's germline CDR1 is SGHNT and CDR2 YYREEE (reference sequence). J gave up 1 base and V 4 bases, and 7 bases lay outside the gene matches. This CDR3 has 16 amino acids. The CDR3 region has the DNA TGTGCCAGCAGCATCAAGACAGGGGGCCTCCAAGAGACCCAGTACTTC. It specifies CASSIKTGGLQETQYF.

This clonotype came up many times. The chain employs TRBV7-9 and TRBJ2-2; the match to TRBD2 covers 9 bases. The V segment lost 5 bases and the J segment 5 bases; nucleotides outside the gene matches: 6. The CDR3 spans 15 residues. The germline V gene encodes CDR1 SEHNR and CDR2 FQNEAQ (reference sequence). In DNA, the CDR3 is TGTGCCAGCAGCAGTCTAGCGGGGATAACCGGGGAGCTGTTTTTT. Translated, it gives CASSSLAGITGELFF.

This clonotype was seen at least ten times. CDR3 DNA: TGTGCCAGCAGCCCTGGGACTAGCGGGAGGAGAACCGGGGAGCTGTTTTTT. Protein sequence: CASSPGTSGRRTGELFF. The V call is TRBV11-2, the J call TRBJ2-2; 15 bases align to TRBD2. CDR1 and CDR2 (germline): SGHAT, FQNNGV. The length of the CDR3 is 17 residues. Trimming took 5 bases from V and 5 from J; bases not matched to a gene: 6.

This sequence joins TRBV30 and TRBJ1-2, with 8 bases that match TRBD1. The germline V gene encodes CDR1 GTSNPN and CDR2 SVGIG (reference sequence). The CDR3 runs to 14 residues. V shed 0 bases and J 4 bases; nucleotides not matched to a gene: 4. CDR3 region: CAWSVRDRRYGYTF. The DNA for the CDR3 is TGTGCCTGGAGTGTACGGGACAGGCGCTATGGCTACACCTTC. Together with reference TRBV30 and TRBJ1-2, the CDR3 gives the full variable domain: SQTIHQWPATLVQPVGSPLSLECTVEGTSNPNLYWYRQAAGRGLQLLFYSVGIGQISSEVPQNLSASRPQDRQFILSSKKLLLSDSGFYLCAWSVRDRRYGYTFGSGTRLTVV.

This clonotype was detected many times. The chain recombines TRBV14 with TRBJ2-7; no reliable D call. The CDR3 covers 12 residues. Trimming removed 1 base at V and 7 bases at J, with 8 bases between. Per germline, CDR1 SGHDN and CDR2 FVKESK. The CDR3 bases are TGTGCCAGCAGCCAAGGACTGAGGGAGCAGTACTTC. The encoded protein is CASSQGLREQYF.

This clonotype was recorded many times. The J gene is TRBJ2-4, the V gene TRBV4-2, with 10 bases lining up with TRBD2. V trimming: 8 bases; J trimming: 0 bases; junction bases outside the gene matches: 4. Germline V gene sequence: CDR1 LGHNA, CDR2 YNFKEQ. The CDR3 is made up of 15 amino acids. The CDR3 loop is CASGTSDRAKNIQYF. CDR3 DNA sequence: TGTGCCAGCGGGACTAGCGATAGAGCCAAAAACATTCAGTACTTC.

The chain couples TRBV10-3 to TRBJ2-2; D is undetermined. Trimming shortened V by 7 bases and J by 0 bases, and 9 bases separated the two germline ends. CDR1 is ENHRY and CDR2 is SYGVKD in the germline V gene. The CDR3 is made up of 14 amino acids. CDR3 region: CAITPGSNTGELFF. In nucleotides, the CDR3 is TGTGCCATCACCCCTGGCTCGAACACCGGGGAGCTGTTTTTT.

This clonotype has a count of ten or more. This chain connects TRBV7-2 to TRBJ2-1; D gene unclear. V lost 0 bases, J lost 5 bases, and 5 bases lay in between. Germline CDR1 is SGHTA and CDR2 is FQGNSA. CDR3 length: 13 amino acids. CDR3 sequence: CASSLAPNNEQFF. The DNA of the CDR3 is TGTGCCAGCAGCTTAGCGCCGAACAATGAGCAGTTCTTC.

This clonotype occurred many times. The rearrangement joins TRBV20-1 to TRBJ2-1; 9 bases align to TRBD1. Trimming took 0 bases from V and 1 from J; bases not matched to a gene: 4. CDR3 length equals 16 residues. CDR1 and CDR2 from the germline V gene are DFQATT and SNEGSKA (reference sequence). CDR3 amino acids: CSARDEQGASYNEQFF. The CDR3 DNA reads as TGCAGTGCTAGAGACGAACAGGGGGCATCCTACAATGAGCAGTTCTTC.

This clonotype was recorded many times. The chain links TRBV29-1 to TRBJ2-2; TRBD2 aligns across 12 bases. The CDR3 contains 15 residues. CDR1 and CDR2 from the germline V gene are SQVTM and ANQGSEA. Trimming at V came to 7 bases and at J to 2 bases, leaving 5 bases not matched to a gene. The chain's CDR3 is CSARTSGINTGELFF. CDR3 sequence (DNA): TGCAGCGCCAGGACTAGCGGGATAAACACCGGGGAGCTGTTTTTT.